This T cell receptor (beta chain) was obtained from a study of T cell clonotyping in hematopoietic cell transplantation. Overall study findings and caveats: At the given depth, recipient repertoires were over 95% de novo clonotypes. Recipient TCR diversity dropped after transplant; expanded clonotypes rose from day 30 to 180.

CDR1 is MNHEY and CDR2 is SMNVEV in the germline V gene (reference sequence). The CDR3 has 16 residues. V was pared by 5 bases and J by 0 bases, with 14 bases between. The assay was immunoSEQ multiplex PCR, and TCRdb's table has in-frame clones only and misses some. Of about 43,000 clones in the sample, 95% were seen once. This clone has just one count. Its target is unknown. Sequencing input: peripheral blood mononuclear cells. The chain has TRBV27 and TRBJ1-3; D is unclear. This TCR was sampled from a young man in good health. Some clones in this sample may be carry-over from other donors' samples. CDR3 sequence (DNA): TGTGCCAGCAGTGGAACACACGGGTCCTCTGGAAACACCATATATTTT. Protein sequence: CASSGTHGSSGNTIYF.